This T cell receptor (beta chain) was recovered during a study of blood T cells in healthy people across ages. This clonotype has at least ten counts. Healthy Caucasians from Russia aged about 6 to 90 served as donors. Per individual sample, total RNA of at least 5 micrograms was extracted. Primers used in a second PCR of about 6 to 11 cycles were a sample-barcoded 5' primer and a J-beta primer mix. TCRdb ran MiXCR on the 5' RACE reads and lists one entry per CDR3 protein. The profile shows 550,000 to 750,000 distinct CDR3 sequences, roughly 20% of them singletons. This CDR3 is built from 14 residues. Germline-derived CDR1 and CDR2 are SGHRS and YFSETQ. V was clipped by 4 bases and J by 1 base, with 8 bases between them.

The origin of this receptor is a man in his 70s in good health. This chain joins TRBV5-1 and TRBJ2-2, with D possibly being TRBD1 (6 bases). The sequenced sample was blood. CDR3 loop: CASSRDMNTGELFF. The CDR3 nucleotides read TGCGCCAGCAGCAGGGACATGAACACCGGGGAGCTGTTTTTT.